These T cell receptor beta chains were read from a single sample in a study of blood T cell repertoires in COVID-19. Assay: immunoSEQ multiplex PCR; the TCRdb copy retains only in-frame clones and omits some. The data hold about 120,000 clones, with around 80% observed a single time. The material sequenced was peripheral blood. The source is a young man with COVID-19, enrolled during active disease. The conserved cysteine and the conserved F or W are not part of the CDR3 here. Expanded clones get a size class; other rows say once, few or many, or leave the size out.

V gene: TRBV10-3; J gene: TRBJ2-7; clone size: few; CDR3 protein: AISQETGGSNYNPYEQY
V gene: TRBV19; J gene: TRBJ2-7; clone size: NA; CDR3 protein: ASSIVGQGINEQY
V gene: TRBV12-3/TRBV12-4; J gene: TRBJ1-2; clone size: NA; CDR3 protein: ASTGQANYGYT
V gene: TRBV21-1; J gene: TRBJ1-5; clone size: many; CDR3 protein: ASSKVGGSNQPQH
V gene: TRBV29-1; J gene: TRBJ1-2; clone size: NA; CDR3 protein: SVDSGGTGIGGYT
V gene: TRBV9; J gene: TRBJ2-7; clone size: NA; CDR3 protein: ASSPYPYRGGYFYEQY
V gene: TRBV2; J gene: TRBJ1-5; clone size: NA; CDR3 protein: ASSEGPGQPQH
V gene: TRBV28; J gene: TRBJ1-1; clone size: once; CDR3 protein: ASTLQGAGTEAF
V gene: TRBV7-8; J gene: TRBJ1-4; clone size: NA; CDR3 protein: ASSFVDRKNEKLF
V gene: TRBV28; J gene: TRBJ2-4; clone size: NA; CDR3 protein: ASSFTGIRKNIQY
V gene: TRBV14; J gene: TRBJ2-7; clone size: NA; CDR3 protein: ASSLSGGMVEQY
V gene: TRBV4-2; J gene: TRBJ1-2; clone size: NA; CDR3 protein: ASSQAGANYGYT
V gene: TRBV24-1; J gene: TRBJ2-1; clone size: NA; CDR3 protein: ATSEHGLAGGGSYNEQF
V gene: TRBV6-1; J gene: TRBJ1-5; clone size: NA; CDR3 protein: ASSEEQVQKYSNQPQH
V gene: TRBV3-1/TRBV3-2; J gene: TRBJ1-1; clone size: NA; CDR3 protein: ASSQVQGLEAF
V gene: TRBV19; J gene: TRBJ1-5; clone size: NA; CDR3 protein: ASSITGWYPDQPQH
V gene: TRBV27; J gene: TRBJ1-2; clone size: many; CDR3 protein: ASSKAYGEHGYT
V gene: TRBV7-3; J gene: TRBJ2-1; clone size: NA; CDR3 protein: ASSQVAGGRNEQF
V gene: TRBV28; J gene: TRBJ1-3; clone size: NA; CDR3 protein: ASSSYRGGSGNTIY
V gene: TRBV7-2; J gene: TRBJ1-1; clone size: NA; CDR3 protein: ASSLEIPRTGAF
V gene: TRBV7-8; J gene: TRBJ1-3; clone size: NA; CDR3 protein: ASSAVPGQGNTIY
V gene: TRBV7-9; J gene: TRBJ2-1; clone size: NA; CDR3 protein: ASSFRDSNEQF
V gene: TRBV6-5; J gene: TRBJ1-1; clone size: NA; CDR3 protein: ASSYGELGGEAF
V gene: TRBV6-2/TRBV6-3; J gene: TRBJ1-2; clone size: NA; CDR3 protein: ASSTRGGYT
V gene: TRBV13; J gene: TRBJ2-4; clone size: NA; CDR3 protein: ASSPPGRQNIQY
V gene: TRBV4-3; J gene: TRBJ2-3; clone size: NA; CDR3 protein: ASSPARGSGTDTQY
V gene: TRBV9; J gene: TRBJ2-7; clone size: NA; CDR3 protein: ASSVSGGDEQY
V gene: TRBV5-6; J gene: TRBJ1-3; clone size: NA; CDR3 protein: ASRVNGQHSSGNTIY
V gene: TRBV5-5; J gene: TRBJ2-7; clone size: NA; CDR3 protein: ASTNGFDYEQY